Included here is one T cell receptor (beta chain) sequence, with context. V was pared by 1 base and J by 7 bases, with 10 bases between. CDR1 is SGHAT, CDR2 FQDESV, per germline (reference sequence). The CDR3 covers 13 residues. CDR3 regions were amplified by Arm-PCR using iRepertoire HTBI primers to build TCR beta libraries. TCRdb re-called the multiplex PCR reads through MiXCR, storing one row per CDR3 protein. The sample lists 200,000 to 250,000 distinct CDR3 sequences; over 20% were seen once. The data belong to a study of regulatory T cells in long-lasting Graves disease. Time point defined: newly diagnosed GD, antithyroid drugs for less than 3 months. Preparation of the TCR library used RNA extracted from PBMCs.

This chain connects TRBV11-1 to TRBJ1-2; D gene ambiguous. The TCR sequence derives from a female donor with Graves disease. The sample consisted of peripheral blood mononuclear cells (PBMCs), taken at new diagnosis, from a patient treated with antithyroid drugs. CDR3 nucleotides: TGTGCCAGCAGCTTAGAACGGGGTCTTGGCTACACCTTC. Protein: CASSLERGLGYTF.